This T cell receptor beta chain was obtained from a study of blood T cells in healthy people across ages. Drawn from each donor were ten milliliters of peripheral blood. Total RNA, at least 5 micrograms per sample, was extracted from PBMCs. The length of the CDR3 is 12 residues. The ends were cut back, 3 bases at V and 7 bases at J, with 8 bases in the middle. It was with a sample-barcoded 5' primer and a J-beta primer mix that a second PCR of roughly 7 to 12 cycles was run. TCRdb independently ran MiXCR on the 5' RACE reads; one entry per CDR3 protein. The top ten clones hold roughly a tenth of a sample with around 700,000 distinct CDR3 sequences, around 25% of them seen once. Another study also made use of these data, one on T cells of mothers and their children. That source reports: Evidence of persistent microchimeric T cell clones was absent.

The chain combines TRBV12-3 or TRBV12-4 with TRBJ2-3, with D unclear. The material sequenced was blood. The sequence came from a boy aged 5-17 years in good health. The chain's CDR3 is CASSLELYTQYF. The CDR3 nucleotides read TGTGCCAGCAGTTTGGAGCTGTATACGCAGTATTTT.